The T cell receptor beta chain under discussion was sequenced for a study of T cells in localized non-small cell lung cancer (dated by TCRdb to the early 2020s). Regarding the study in general: Comparing tumors with uninvolved tumor-adjacent lungs, the study looked at the T cell repertoires of a few hundred patients with early-stage NSCLC. NSCLC patients had a mean age of approximately 70 years, and around 130 were male and about 98 female. All 220 or so NSCLC patients in the cohort were treatment-naive and had localized lung tumors that were resected.

At diagnosis, peripheral blood, uninvolved tumor-adjacent lung and tumor were collected and stored as a combination of fresh-frozen and FFPE material. For TCR repertoire profiling, blood samples were analyzed as peripheral blood mononuclear cells. Its CDR3 holds 20 amino acids, cysteine through phenylalanine. Just CDR3 DNA is preserved here, 60 bases in frame from base 1. CDR1 LNHDA and CDR2 SQIVND were looked up in the germline V gene (reference sequence). The germline ends are 21 bases apart after V is trimmed by 1 base and J by 0 bases. The immunoSEQ Assay was used to sequence TCR beta CDR3 regions from DNA. In the source study's methods: To compute T cell density, TCR beta template counts were normalized to usable DNA, which was estimated by amplifying housekeeping genes. Richness was estimated using the preseqR package, with extrapolation to 400,000 templates for PBMC samples and to 120,000 templates for tissue samples. Clonality was taken to be one minus Pielou's evenness. Tissue-enriched TCRs were identified by differential abundance testing using productive amino-acid clonotypes, minimum total count 5 and alpha 0.1. Repertoire overlap between compartments was quantified with the Jaccard Index and Morisita Overlap Index. GLIPH grouped TCR beta CDR3s together with public tetramer-defined viral CDR3s, and a viral motif had to include at least three viral sequences and also show V-gene enrichment. Sourced from immuneACCESS, this table was stored by TCRdb with only in-frame sequences that have V and J called. A share of the clones is absent; for the studies checked, an unresolved V gene accounts for under half, and the remainder has no known explanation. V, J and clone size reflect that table, while D and trimming were determined from the DNA. The sample data list approximately 24,000 clones, and around 86% of these were observed just once. The ten largest clones represent approximately 23% of the sample.

Regarding this clone: Its antigen is still unknown. Per-base qualities were not stored, and no clone one base away is much larger.

Overall study results and their limits: Longer overall survival was associated with higher blood T cell density, whereas shorter survival was associated with higher adjacent-lung clonality. Multi-region tumor sequencing was not performed, so intratumor heterogeneity could not be excluded. Of the top 100 tumor clones, a median of 57 were detected in paired uninvolved adjacent lung; roughly 29 were also among that lung's top 100. The highest T cell clonality was observed in uninvolved tumor-adjacent lung, where clonality exceeded that of tumor, suggesting that antigenic responses were more focused in uninvolved tumor-adjacent lung. Because the study design was exploratory, TCR variables were selected using unadjusted p-values without false-discovery rate correction.

The sequence links TRBV19 to TRBJ1-4; the D segment cannot be called with confidence. The clonotype comes from a man aged 40 to 75 with stage I squamous cell lung carcinoma. The specimen comprised peripheral blood, sampled before any cancer treatment. CDR3 region: CASSIGPGGRRPATNEKLFF. The sequenced DNA: TGTGCCAGTAGTATAGGCCCCGGAGGCAGGAGGCCGGCAACTAATGAAAAACTGTTTTTT.